Listed below are T cell receptor beta chains from one sample, sequenced in a study of CD8 T cells in ankylosing spondylitis. MiXCR, run by TCRdb on the 5' RACE reads, gives a single entry per CDR3 protein. Counted here are 230,000 or so distinct CDR3 sequences, over 15% occurring once; the ten biggest clones make up roughly a third. The sequenced material came from blood, either unsorted or a sorted T cell fraction (not recorded which). The receptors were sampled from a male donor with ankylosing spondylitis or in good health (not recorded which). Both conserved end residues are part of each CDR3. D genes are given only for firm matches. A clone size is listed for some rows: how often the clone was seen (once, few, many), or a class if it is expanded.

D gene	J gene	CDR3 length	clone size	V gene	CDR3 protein	CDR3 DNA
TRBD2	TRBJ2-5	14	few	TRBV12-3/TRBV12-4	CASSRTSGQETQYF	TGTGCCAGCAGCAGAACTAGCGGACAAGAGACCCAGTACTTC
TRBD2	TRBJ2-5	19	.	TRBV29-1	CSVRVLAGEVLREQETQYF	TGCAGCGTTCGAGTACTAGCGGGAGAGGTGTTGCGTGAACAAGAGACCCAGTACTTC
.	TRBJ1-4	15	few	TRBV7-9	CASSLGWSYNEKLFF	TGTGCCAGCAGCTTAGGATGGTCCTATAATGAAAAACTGTTTTTT
.	TRBJ1-1	13	few	TRBV12-3/TRBV12-4	CASSFGQGPEAFF	TGTGCCAGCAGTTTTGGGCAGGGCCCTGAAGCTTTCTTT
.	TRBJ2-1	17	.	TRBV12-3/TRBV12-4	CASSVVAGTPRGDEQFF	TGTGCCAGCAGTGTTGTAGCCGGGACTCCGAGGGGCGATGAGCAGTTCTTC
TRBD1	TRBJ2-7	13	.	TRBV4-1	CASSHPDRDEQYF	TGCGCCAGCAGCCATCCGGACAGGGACGAGCAGTACTTC
TRBD1	TRBJ1-2	15	many	TRBV25-1	CASSDAGTGHYGYTF	TGTGCCAGCAGTGATGCCGGGACAGGGCACTATGGCTACACCTTC
.	TRBJ2-2	16	many	TRBV12-3/TRBV12-4	CASSNLVGADTGELFF	TGTGCCAGCAGTAACCTCGTAGGGGCAGACACCGGGGAGCTGTTTTTT
.	TRBJ2-2	16	.	TRBV12-3/TRBV12-4	CASNSGAGINTGELFF	TGTGCCAGCAACTCCGGGGCAGGGATTAACACCGGGGAGCTGTTTTTT
.	TRBJ2-5	17	.	TRBV18	CASSLERVTNSGETQYF	TGTGCCAGCTCATTGGAGAGGGTCACCAACTCGGGAGAGACCCAGTACTTC
TRBD1	TRBJ2-7	13	.	TRBV5-1	CASSLAGTVEQYF	TGCGCCAGCAGCTTGGCCGGGACAGTCGAGCAGTACTTC
TRBD1	TRBJ2-5	16	.	TRBV12-3/TRBV12-4	CASSPATGEYQETQYF	TGTGCCAGCAGTCCGGCGACAGGGGAATACCAAGAGACCCAGTACTTC
.	TRBJ2-2	16	few	TRBV5-5	CASSLGGGADTGELFF	TGTGCCAGCAGCTTGGGAGGGGGAGCGGACACCGGGGAGCTGTTTTTT
TRBD2	TRBJ2-1	15	.	TRBV2	CASSRRTSGSNEQFF	TGTGCCAGCAGTCGGCGGACTAGCGGGAGTAATGAGCAGTTCTTC
.	TRBJ2-5	14	few	TRBV4-1	CASSLGQNQETQYF	TGCGCCAGCAGCCTCGGACAGAACCAAGAGACCCAGTACTTC
.	TRBJ2-7	13	many	TRBV29-1	CSVVAASNYEQYF	TGCAGCGTTGTAGCCGCTAGTAATTACGAGCAGTACTTC
TRBD2	TRBJ2-1	16	few	TRBV24-1	CATSEVSGGPLNEQFF	TGTGCCACCAGTGAAGTTTCGGGAGGGCCACTCAATGAGCAGTTCTTC
.	TRBJ1-3	17	.	TRBV20-1	CCASPDSFTSSGNTIYF	TGCTGTGCTAGCCCCGACAGTTTTACCAGCTCTGGAAACACCATATATTTT
TRBD2	TRBJ2-3	18	few	TRBV4-3	CASSQLGTSGLEADTQYF	TGCGCCAGCAGCCAGCTCGGGACTAGCGGGTTGGAGGCAGATACGCAGTATTTT
.	TRBJ2-5	12	.	TRBV20-1	CSASPGQETQYF	TGCAGTGCTAGTCCAGGCCAAGAGACCCAGTACTTC
.	TRBJ2-1	15	few	TRBV27	CASSLGPAAYNEQFF	TGTGCCAGCAGTTTAGGCCCCGCCGCCTACAATGAGCAGTTCTTC
.	TRBJ2-7	12	.	TRBV29-1	CSVGGTPYEQYF	TGCAGCGTTGGTGGGACTCCATACGAGCAGTACTTC
.	TRBJ2-7	16	.	TRBV4-1	CASSQGSGTSTYEQYF	TGCGCCAGCAGCCAAGGATCCGGGACAAGCACCTACGAGCAGTACTTC
.	TRBJ2-7	15	.	TRBV4-1	CASSQDTGPSYEQYF	TGCGCCAGCAGCCAAGATACGGGACCCTCCTACGAGCAGTACTTC
.	TRBJ2-2	17	once	TRBV12-3/TRBV12-4	CASSLGFDLKGTGELFF	TGTGCCAGCAGTTTAGGTTTTGACCTAAAGGGGACCGGGGAGCTGTTTTTT
TRBD1	TRBJ2-5	14	few	TRBV6-2/TRBV6-3	CASSFRTGERTQYF	TGTGCCAGCAGTTTCCGGACAGGGGAGAGGACCCAGTACTTC
TRBD2	TRBJ2-1	18	few	TRBV4-3	CASSQEVGLAGEYNEQFF	TGCGCCAGCAGCCAAGAAGTCGGACTAGCGGGAGAGTATAATGAGCAGTTCTTC
TRBD1	TRBJ2-1	13	.	TRBV28	CASSQDRGAEQFF	TGTGCCAGCAGCCAGGACAGGGGTGCTGAGCAGTTCTTC
.	TRBJ2-7	16	.	TRBV11-1	CASSSLSGPLGVEQYF	TGTGCCAGCAGCTCCCTTTCGGGACCCCTTGGTGTCGAGCAGTACTTC
.	TRBJ2-1	16	few	TRBV20-1	CSARDGGKSSYNEQFF	TGCAGTGCTAGAGATGGGGGCAAGAGCTCCTACAATGAGCAGTTCTTC
TRBD1	TRBJ2-1	13	few	TRBV4-1	CASSRDRGGEQFF	TGCGCCAGCAGCCGTGACAGGGGCGGTGAGCAGTTCTTC
.	TRBJ2-1	16	.	TRBV29-1	CSVEALRGSERGEQFF	TGCAGCGTTGAAGCCCTCAGGGGAAGCGAGAGGGGTGAGCAGTTCTTC
TRBD2	TRBJ2-1	13	.	TRBV29-1	CSARTSGNYEQFF	TGCAGCGCTCGGACTAGCGGGAACTATGAGCAGTTCTTC
.	TRBJ1-1	18	few	TRBV11-2	CASSLDPEGAAMNTEAFF	TGTGCCAGCAGCTTAGATCCTGAGGGTGCGGCTATGAACACTGAAGCTTTCTTT
.	TRBJ2-1	13	few	TRBV6-1	CASSEEDHNEQFF	TGTGCCAGCAGTGAAGAAGATCACAATGAGCAGTTCTTC
TRBD2	TRBJ2-7	13	.	TRBV29-1	CSVLTGGPYEQYF	TGCAGCGTTCTGACGGGAGGGCCGTACGAGCAGTACTTC
.	TRBJ2-7	13	many	TRBV12-3/TRBV12-4	CASSDSRSHEQYF	TGTGCCAGCAGTGATAGTAGGAGCCACGAGCAGTACTTC
.	TRBJ2-2	12	.	TRBV4-1	CASLGGTGELFF	TGCGCCAGCTTAGGGGGGACCGGGGAGCTGTTTTTT
TRBD2	TRBJ2-3	14	few	TRBV29-1	CSVTAGSRTDTQYF	TGCAGCGTTACAGCGGGGTCTCGCACAGATACGCAGTATTTT
.	TRBJ1-5	17	.	TRBV27	CASRLAGGRTSNQPQHF	TGTGCCAGCAGGCTCGCTGGGGGGAGGACGAGCAATCAGCCCCAGCATTTT
.	TRBJ2-5	16	.	TRBV20-1	CSARDLGGDPWETQYF	TGCAGTGCTAGAGATTTAGGCGGGGACCCTTGGGAGACCCAGTACTTC
TRBD2	TRBJ2-1	18	many	TRBV11-2	CASSLGSLAGWSYNEQFF	TGTGCCAGCAGCTTAGGTTCCCTAGCGGGATGGTCCTACAATGAGCAGTTCTTC
.	TRBJ2-5	15	few	TRBV7-2	CASSLVGGFQETQYF	TGTGCCAGCAGCTTAGTTGGGGGTTTCCAAGAGACCCAGTACTTC
.	TRBJ2-1	12	.	TRBV5-1	CASGYSYNEQFF	TGCGCCAGCGGGTACTCCTACAATGAGCAGTTCTTC
.	TRBJ2-1	10	few	TRBV12-3/TRBV12-4	CASRRNEQFF	TGTGCCAGCCGGAGGAATGAGCAGTTCTTC
TRBD1	TRBJ2-7	15	few	TRBV27	CASSFSGQGFYEQYF	TGTGCCAGCAGTTTCTCGGGACAGGGTTTCTACGAGCAGTACTTC
.	TRBJ2-7	12	.	TRBV7-9	CASSLQPWEQYF	TGTGCCAGCAGCCTTCAGCCATGGGAGCAGTACTTC
.	TRBJ1-1	13	.	TRBV11-2	CASSLVLGTEAFF	TGTGCCAGCAGCTTAGTTCTGGGGACTGAAGCTTTCTTT
.	TRBJ2-7	16	few	TRBV11-2	CASSLMRAGPNSEQYF	TGTGCCAGCAGCCTCATGCGGGCGGGACCCAACTCCGAGCAGTACTTC
.	TRBJ2-1	13	few	TRBV7-7	CASSPTKFNEQFF	TGTGCTAGCAGCCCTACCAAATTCAATGAGCAGTTCTTC
.	TRBJ2-1	12	few	TRBV5-1	CASGIVSDEQFF	TGCGCCAGCGGTATAGTAAGCGATGAGCAGTTCTTC
.	TRBJ2-7	15	.	TRBV4-1	CASSQAGTGHYEQYF	TGCGCCAGCAGCCAGGCCGGGACTGGTCACTACGAGCAGTACTTC
.	TRBJ1-1	13	.	TRBV7-7	CASSLADGTEAFF	TGTGCTAGCAGCTTAGCCGACGGAACTGAAGCTTTCTTT
.	TRBJ1-1	15	many	TRBV12-3/TRBV12-4	CASSPQGTPNTEAFF	TGTGCCAGCAGTCCTCAGGGGACACCCAACACTGAAGCTTTCTTT